Listed here are 23 T cell receptor beta chains from one sample, sequenced in a study of T cell repertoires in cytomegalovirus infection (dated by TCRdb to between 2019 and 2020). The instrument was an Illumina HiSeq 1500. TCRdb reprocessing: public reads trimmed at Q25 with fastp, clones called with MiXCR, in-frame beta chains kept. Each CDR3 protein appears once, grouped with its most common genes and DNA. The sample profile shows some 270,000 distinct CDR3 sequences; 17% of them were found once. The ten largest clonotypes hold less than 50% of the sample. Sequenced sample: CD8+ T cells from PBMCs. The receptors come from a human donor in good health (CMV status not recorded). Some clones in this sample may be carry-over from other donors' samples.

The chain employs TRBV20-1 and TRBJ2-3; D is ambiguous. This CDR3 is built from 16 residues. V shed 3 bases and J shed 0 bases, with 16 bases lying between them. Germline lookup yields CDR1 DFQATT and CDR2 SNEGSKA (reference sequence). Here the CDR3 reads CSASSQVEASTDTQYF. CDR3 bases: TGCAGTGCTAGTTCCCAGGTGGAAGCTAGCACAGATACGCAGTATTTT.

The chain combines TRBV7-6 with TRBJ2-3; a possible D gene is TRBD1 (6 bases). The CDR3 is made up of 14 amino acids. V was shortened by 4 bases and J by 5 bases, with 13 bases between the two germline ends. The germline V gene encodes CDR1 SGHVS and CDR2 FNYEAQ. In nucleotides, the CDR3 is TGTGCCAGCAGCTCACAGGGTATTGTAGATACGCAGTATTTT. It encodes CASSSQGIVDTQYF.

This chain joins TRBV20-1 and TRBJ1-2, with D uncertain. The germline V gene encodes CDR1 DFQATT and CDR2 SNEGSKA (reference sequence). Trimming took 0 bases from V and 3 from J, leaving 14 bases between them. The CDR3 spans 15 residues. In nucleotides, the CDR3 is TGCAGTGCTAGAGATTCGGACTCATCTTACTATGGCTACACCTTC. Protein product: CSARDSDSSYYGYTF.

This clonotype came up many times. The chain links TRBV28 to TRBJ2-2, with D possibly being TRBD2 (5 bases). CDR3 length: 14 amino acids. V dropped 3 bases and J dropped 5 bases, with 10 bases sitting between them. The germline gives CDR1 MDHEN, CDR2 SYDVKM. CDR3 protein: CASSFQRYTGELFF. Here the CDR3 DNA reads TGTGCCAGCAGTTTCCAGCGGTATACCGGGGAGCTGTTTTTT.

The chain links TRBV3-1 to TRBJ2-2; D is possibly TRBD2 (6 bases). The CDR3 runs to 17 residues. Per germline, CDR1 LGHDT and CDR2 YNNKEL (reference sequence). V was pared by 3 bases and J by 0 bases, with 14 bases between. The CDR3 nucleotides are TGTGCCAGCAGCCATTGGGGAGGTCTAGCGAACACCGGGGAGCTGTTTTTT. Amino acid sequence: CASSHWGGLANTGELFF.

This clonotype came up many times. CDR3 region: CASSIGATEAFF. Written as DNA, the CDR3 is TGTGCCAGTAGTATAGGGGCCACTGAAGCTTTCTTT. V is TRBV19 and J is TRBJ1-1, with D hard to call. V was clipped by 1 base and J by 4 bases, with 4 bases between them. The CDR3 is made up of 12 amino acids. Germline V gene lookup returns CDR1 LNHDA and CDR2 SQIVND (reference sequence). The variable domain in full, with the rest retrieved from reference TRBV19 and TRBJ1-1, is DGGITQSPKYLFRKEGQNVTLSCEQNLNHDAMYWYRQDPGQGLRLIYYSQIVNDFQKGDIAEGYSVSREKKESFPLTVTSAQKNPTAFYLCASSIGATEAFFGQGTRLTVV.

The chain recombines TRBV20-1 with TRBJ2-7, with D perhaps TRBD2 (6 bases). Germline V lookup: CDR1 DFQATT, CDR2 SNEGSKA (reference sequence). The CDR3 loop spans 13 amino acids. Trimming shortened V by 4 bases and J by 3 bases, and 13 bases separated the two germline ends. This CDR3 reads CSATGTEGYEQYF. The CDR3 nucleotides read TGCAGTGCTACCGGGACGGAGGGCTACGAGCAGTACTTC.

Many counts were recorded for this clonotype. The chain joins TRBV7-2 to TRBJ2-7, with D perhaps TRBD1 (6 bases). Between the trimmed V and J ends, which lost 2 bases and 0 bases, there was a span of 14 bases. This CDR3 comprises 16 residues. CDR1 and CDR2 (germline): SGHTA, FQGNSA. DNA for the CDR3: TGTGCCAGCAGCTTAACTGGGACAACAAGCTCCTACGAGCAGTACTTC. It encodes CASSLTGTTSSYEQYF.

J is TRBJ2-7 and V is TRBV2, with TRBD2 matching over 11 bases. Per germline, CDR1 SNHLY and CDR2 FYNNEI. The V gene end was trimmed by 6 bases and the J gene end by 2 bases; junction bases not matched to a gene: 3. The CDR3 has 14 amino acids. The CDR3 protein is CASSRLAGTYEQYF. In nucleotides, the CDR3 is TGTGCCAGCAGCCGACTAGCGGGGACCTACGAGCAGTACTTC.

V gene TRBV12-3 or TRBV12-4 combines with J gene TRBJ2-7; D unclear. Trimming left V 1 base short and J 0 bases short, with 10 bases between. The CDR3 is 15 residues long. CDR3 amino acids: CASSLGPDPSYEQYF. In DNA form, the CDR3 reads TGTGCCAGCAGTTTAGGGCCCGATCCCTCCTACGAGCAGTACTTC.

This clonotype came up a few times. The V call is TRBV12-5, the J call TRBJ2-2; unclear D gene. Germline CDR1 and CDR2: LGHNT and FRNRAP. The CDR3 has 13 residues. V was trimmed by 4 bases and J by 2 bases, leaving 5 bases between them. DNA of the CDR3: TGTGCTAGTGGTTCTTCCAACACCGGGGAGCTGTTTTTT. Encoded protein: CASGSSNTGELFF.

This clonotype has just a few counts. The chain links TRBV25-1 to TRBJ1-1, with D unresolved. CDR3 length: 11 amino acids. Germline CDR1 is MGHDK and CDR2 is SYGVNS. V dropped 3 bases and J dropped 6 bases, with 5 bases sitting between them. In DNA form, the CDR3 reads TGTGCCAGCAGTGACCCCCCTGAAGCTTTCTTT. It yields the protein CASSDPPEAFF.

This clonotype was counted between two and nine times. This chain joins TRBV19 and TRBJ2-2, with TRBD1 matching over 9 bases. V was pared by 4 bases and J by 1 base, with 4 bases of the junction left unmatched. In germline, CDR1 is LNHDA, CDR2 SQIVND (reference sequence). This CDR3 spans 16 amino acids. CDR3 nucleotides: TGTGCCAGTAGTACCCGGACAGGGGTGAACACCGGGGAGCTGTTTTTT. Protein product: CASSTRTGVNTGELFF.

This clonotype was picked up one time. The CDR3 DNA is TGCAGCGTTGGTGGGTTTAAGGGGACTGAAGCTTTCTTT. It codes for CSVGGFKGTEAFF. The chain combines TRBV29-1 with TRBJ1-1; D is perhaps TRBD1 (5 bases). The CDR3 is 13 residues long. Trimming cost V 4 bases and J 5 bases, with 14 bases left between them. CDR1 is SQVTM, CDR2 ANQGSEA, per germline.

This clonotype came up a few times. The chain carries TRBV28 and TRBJ1-2; a possible D gene is TRBD1 (5 bases). The CDR3 is 13 amino acids. CDR1 and CDR2 from the germline V gene are MDHEN and SYDVKM. V lost 9 bases to trimming and J lost 4 bases, with 15 bases between them. CDR3 loop: CASSEGRLYGYTF. The CDR3, as DNA: TGTGCCAGTAGTGAGGGGCGGCTCTATGGCTACACCTTC.

The chain has TRBV6-1 and TRBJ1-6, with D uncertain. This CDR3 contains 15 residues. CDR1 is MNHNS, CDR2 SASEGT, per germline. V gave up 10 bases and J gave up 7 bases, with 20 bases separating them. The CDR3 region has the DNA TGTGCCACCAACCTCCGTCCTTGGGAGAATTCACCCCTCCACTTT. It specifies CATNLRPWENSPLHF.

This clonotype was found many times. The V gene is TRBV7-2, the J gene TRBJ2-7; D assignment may be TRBD1 or TRBD2 (5 bases each). This CDR3 region has 13 residues. Germline V gene lookup returns CDR1 SGHTA and CDR2 FQGNSA. V was cut by 4 bases and J by 3 bases, with 10 bases left in between. CDR3 loop: CASSWVGDYEQYF. The CDR3 DNA sequence: TGTGCCAGCAGCTGGGTGGGGGACTACGAGCAGTACTTC.

This clonotype was seen a handful of times. CDR3 residues: CASSYARGDMNTEAFF. The CDR3 DNA sequence: TGTGCCAGCAGTTACGCCAGGGGGGATATGAACACTGAAGCTTTCTTT. The chain uses TRBV6-2 or TRBV6-3 and TRBJ1-1; TRBD1 matches 7 bases. This CDR3 is 16 amino acids long. V was pared by 2 bases and J by 0 bases, with 6 bases of the junction left unmatched. Germline loops: CDR1 MNHEY, CDR2 SVGEGT.

This clonotype came up many times. V is TRBV28 and J is TRBJ2-5; 9 bases map to TRBD1. CDR1 MDHEN and CDR2 SYDVKM come from the germline V gene. The V segment lost 4 bases and the J segment 3 bases; nucleotides outside the gene matches: 3. The CDR3 length is 14 residues. CDR3 amino acids: CASSSRDREETQYF. The CDR3 bases are TGTGCCAGCAGTTCCCGGGACAGGGAAGAGACCCAGTACTTC.

The sample holds many counts of this clonotype. The chain employs TRBV7-2 and TRBJ2-1; TRBD2 matches at 15 bases. Germline values: CDR1 SGHTA, CDR2 FQGNSA. V shed 10 bases, J shed 8 bases, and the junction held 15 bases outside the gene matches. CDR3 length: 17 residues. CDR3 sequence reads: CATQVSGTSGGRYEQFF. DNA of the CDR3: TGTGCCACCCAAGTATCGGGGACTAGCGGGGGGAGGTATGAGCAGTTCTTC. The whole variable domain, remainder taken from reference TRBV7-2 and TRBJ2-1, is GAGVSQSPSNKVTEKGKDVELRCDPISGHTALYWYRQSLGQGLEFLIYFQGNSAPDKSGLPSDRFSAERTGGSVSTLTIQRTQQEDSAVYLCATQVSGTSGGRYEQFFGPGTRLTVL.

This clonotype was seen more than once but under ten times. The V and J genes are TRBV6-5 and TRBJ2-4; 7 nucleotides agree with TRBD1. V was clipped by 5 bases and J by 0 bases; unmatched bases: 7. The CDR3 has 16 amino acids. The germline CDR1 and CDR2 sequences are MNHEY and SVGAGI. CDR3 loop: CASSRGQDLAKNIQYF. CDR3 DNA sequence: TGTGCCAGCAGTCGCGGACAGGATCTAGCCAAAAACATTCAGTACTTC.

This clonotype was picked up a small number of times. This CDR3 reads CASSPSTGLSTEAFF. CDR3 sequence (DNA): TGTGCCAGCAGTCCATCGACAGGGTTGAGCACTGAAGCTTTCTTT. This chain connects TRBV6-5 to TRBJ1-1; the match to TRBD1 covers 7 bases. Germline V lookup: CDR1 MNHEY, CDR2 SVGAGI. The CDR3 covers 15 residues. J was trimmed by 4 bases and V by 5 bases; bases with no gene match: 10.

This clonotype was observed at least ten times. The chain employs TRBV4-3 and TRBJ2-1; D tentatively reads TRBD1 or TRBD2 (6 bases each). The CDR3 consists of 15 residues. Looked up from germline, CDR1 is LGHNA and CDR2 is YSLEER. Trimming took 0 bases from V and 9 from J, leaving 15 bases between them. The CDR3 coding sequence is TGCGCCAGCAGCCAAGATAGGGATGGGGGGCGTGAGCAGTTCTTC. It encodes CASSQDRDGGREQFF.